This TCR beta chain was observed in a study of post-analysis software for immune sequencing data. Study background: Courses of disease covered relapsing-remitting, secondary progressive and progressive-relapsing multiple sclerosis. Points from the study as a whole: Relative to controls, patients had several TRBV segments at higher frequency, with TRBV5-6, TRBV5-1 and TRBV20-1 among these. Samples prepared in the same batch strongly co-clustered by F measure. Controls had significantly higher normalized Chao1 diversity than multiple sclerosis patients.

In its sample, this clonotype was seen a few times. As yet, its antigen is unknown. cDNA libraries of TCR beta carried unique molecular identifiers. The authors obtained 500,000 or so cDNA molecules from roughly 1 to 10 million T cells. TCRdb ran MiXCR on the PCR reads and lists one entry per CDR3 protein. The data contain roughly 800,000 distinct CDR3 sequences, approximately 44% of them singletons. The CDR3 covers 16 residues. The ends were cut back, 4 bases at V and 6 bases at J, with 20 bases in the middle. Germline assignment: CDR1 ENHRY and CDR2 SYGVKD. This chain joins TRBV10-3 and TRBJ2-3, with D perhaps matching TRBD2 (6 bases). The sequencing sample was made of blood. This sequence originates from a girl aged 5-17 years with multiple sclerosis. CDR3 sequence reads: CAISVSGGIGADTQYF. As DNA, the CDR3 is TGTGCCATCAGTGTTTCCGGCGGGATAGGAGCTGATACGCAGTATTTT.